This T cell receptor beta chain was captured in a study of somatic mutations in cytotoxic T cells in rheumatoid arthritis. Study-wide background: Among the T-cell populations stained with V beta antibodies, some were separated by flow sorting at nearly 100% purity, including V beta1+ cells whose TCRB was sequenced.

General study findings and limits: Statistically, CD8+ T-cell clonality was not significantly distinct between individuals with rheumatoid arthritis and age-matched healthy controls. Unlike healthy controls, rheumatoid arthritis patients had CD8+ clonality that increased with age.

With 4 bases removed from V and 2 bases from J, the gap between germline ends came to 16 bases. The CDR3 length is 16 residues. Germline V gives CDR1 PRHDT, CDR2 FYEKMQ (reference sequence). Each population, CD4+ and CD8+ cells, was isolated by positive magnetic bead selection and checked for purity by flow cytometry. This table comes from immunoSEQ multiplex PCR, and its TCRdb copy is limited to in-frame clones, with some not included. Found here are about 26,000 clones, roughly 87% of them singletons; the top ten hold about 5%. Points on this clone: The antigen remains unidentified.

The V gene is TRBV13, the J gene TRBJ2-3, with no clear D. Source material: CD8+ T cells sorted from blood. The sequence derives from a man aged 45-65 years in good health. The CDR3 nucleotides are TGTGCCAGCAGCTCGACTGCGACCGAGCCCACAGATACGCAGTATTTT. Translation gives CASSSTATEPTDTQYF.